These 8 T cell receptor beta chains were sequenced from one sample in a study of PD-1 and CTLA-4 blockade in melanoma. The protocol was immunoSEQ multiplex PCR, while the TCRdb copy is restricted to in-frame clones and leaves out a portion. Of roughly 30,000 clones listed, 85% to 95% are singletons. This specimen consisted of CD8+ T cells from peripheral blood, obtained from a patient given anti-PD-1 treatment. These receptors were obtained from a human donor with melanoma.

The chain couples TRBV7-5 to TRBJ2-7. TRBV7-5 is a documented pseudogene. CDR3 length equals 16 residues. CDR3: CARSLVVSGTSYEQYF. The CDR3 DNA follows: TGTGCCAGAAGCTTAGTAGTTTCCGGCACCTCCTACGAGCAGTACTTC.

The chain carries TRBV18 and TRBJ2-6; D uncertain. The CDR3 is made up of 17 amino acids. Germline V gene data show CDR1 as KGHSH and CDR2 as LQKENI. The ends were cut back, 4 bases at V and 4 bases at J, with 17 bases in the middle. The CDR3 region is CASSLQTRLGGANVLTF. The CDR3 bases are TGTGCCAGCTCACTTCAGACTCGGCTTGGGGGGGCCAACGTCCTGACTTTC.

The rearrangement uses TRBV30 and TRBJ2-5; possible D gene TRBD2, 5 bases. Germline V gene data show CDR1 as GTSNPN and CDR2 as SVGIG (reference sequence). The CDR3 runs 11 residues. Trimming pared 8 bases from V and 5 bases from J, leaving 12 bases between. CDR3 DNA sequence: TGTGCCCTCGATGGAGGCGAGACCCAGTACTTC. Its translation: CALDGGETQYF.

V and J are TRBV7-3 and TRBJ1-1; 7 nucleotides agree with TRBD1. J gave up 6 bases and V 6 bases, and 13 bases lay outside the gene matches. Germline loops: CDR1 SGHTA, CDR2 FQGTGA. CDR3 size: 15 residues. CDR3 protein: CASSPQGGPYAEAFF. CDR3 in DNA: TGTGCCAGCAGTCCCCAAGGGGGCCCGTACGCTGAAGCTTTCTTT.

CDR3 sequence reads: CASSEGFTGVGNQPQHF. CDR3 in DNA: TGTGCCAGCAGTGAAGGGTTTACAGGGGTTGGCAATCAGCCCCAGCATTTT. The V call is TRBV6-1, the J call TRBJ1-5; TRBD1 matches 7 bases. V lost 1 base, J lost 2 bases, and 8 bases stayed unmatched. In germline, CDR1 is MNHNS, CDR2 SASEGT. The CDR3 is 17 residues long.

The chain couples TRBV13 to TRBJ2-2; no clear D gene. Germline CDR1 PRHDT, CDR2 FYEKMQ (reference sequence). This CDR3 spans 14 amino acids. The V gene lost 1 base and the J gene lost 1 base, with 4 bases spanning the gap. The chain's CDR3 is CASSLVGNTGELFF. The CDR3 DNA follows: TGTGCCAGCAGCTTAGTAGGGAACACCGGGGAGCTGTTTTTT.

This chain connects TRBV4-1 to TRBJ2-7; the D call may be TRBD1 or TRBD2 (5 bases each). Germline V CDR1 and CDR2: MGHRA, YSYEKL. This CDR3 is built from 14 residues. V was clipped by 0 bases and J by 5 bases, with 11 bases between them. The CDR3 DNA reads as TGCGCCAGCAGCCAAGAGGGACGCCGGAACGAGCAGTACTTC. Translating gives CASSQEGRRNEQYF.

This chain connects TRBV7-9 to TRBJ2-1; D uncertain. The ends were cut back, 2 bases at V and 2 bases at J, with 10 bases in the middle. Germline CDR1 is SEHNR and CDR2 is FQNEAQ (reference sequence). The CDR3 is made up of 15 amino acids. DNA of the CDR3: TGTGCCAGCAGCTTAATGGTAGGAGCCTACAATGAGCAGTTCTTC. It yields the protein CASSLMVGAYNEQFF.